This TCR beta chain derives from a study of cytomegalovirus exposure and HLA in healthy donors. Study outcomes and limitations: Associated with cytomegalovirus, according to the listing, were around 160 TCR beta chains. A later analysis appeared to link common viral pathogens to several of the most significant clusters. Highly shared variants forming one cluster were likely a sequencing artifact.

About this clone: The antigen remains undetermined.

With 60 Vbeta and 13 Jbeta primers, the PCR was carried out. Clones were read by immunoSEQ multiplex PCR, and TCRdb kept only the in-frame ones, dropping some. The table records around 190,000 clones, 87% of them present only once. The specimen was PBMCs. The clonotype comes from a boy between 2 and 15 years old in good health and CMV-seronegative.

CDR3 sequence (DNA): TGCGCCAGCAGCCATTCCACTAGCGGGGGAGAAGAGACCCAGTACTTC. Its translation is CASSHSTSGGEETQYF. The chain is built from TRBV4-1 and TRBJ2-5, with TRBD2 identical over 11 bases. This CDR3 is 16 amino acids long. Germline V CDR1 and CDR2: MGHRA, YSYEKL. V dropped 3 bases and J dropped 3; count of bases not matched to a gene: 6.